One sample yielded the 31 T cell receptor beta chains listed below, sequenced in a study of blood T cell repertoires in COVID-19. Clones were read by immunoSEQ multiplex PCR, and TCRdb kept only the in-frame ones, dropping some. The sample includes over 100,000 clones, around 88% of them seen just once. The sample taken for sequencing was peripheral blood. The receptors shown here come from a man aged 55 to 70 with COVID-19, enrolled during active disease.

The V call is TRBV7-9, the J call TRBJ2-7; TRBD1 is a possible D gene (6 bases). The germline V and J ends were trimmed by 2 bases and 3 bases, with 11 bases remaining between them. Germline assignment: CDR1 SEHNR and CDR2 FQNEAQ (reference sequence). The CDR3 is 14 amino acids. DNA for the CDR3: TGTGCCAGCAGCTTAACAGGGACGGACTACGAGCAGTACTTC. It is translated as CASSLTGTDYEQYF.

This chain links TRBV19 with TRBJ2-5, with 9 bases fitting TRBD2. The V gene end was trimmed by 6 bases and the J gene end by 4 bases; junction bases not matched to a gene: 9. CDR1 is LNHDA, CDR2 SQIVND, per germline (reference sequence). CDR3 length: 15 amino acids. As DNA, the CDR3 is TGTGCCAGTAGAAGCTCGCCGGGACTAGCAGAGACCCAGTACTTC. It is translated as CASRSSPGLAETQYF.

This chain uses TRBV18 with TRBJ1-2, with D possibly being TRBD1 (5 bases). The V gene lost 2 bases and the J gene lost 5 bases, with 6 bases spanning the gap. The CDR3 covers 12 residues. Germline assignment: CDR1 KGHSH and CDR2 LQKENI. The CDR3 DNA reads as TGTGCCAGCTCACCAGACAGATATGGCTACACCTTC. It yields the protein CASSPDRYGYTF.

V usage is TRBV11-2 and J usage is TRBJ2-7; D unresolved. Germline-derived CDR1 and CDR2 are SGHAT and FQNNGV. V lost 1 base to trimming and J lost 7 bases, with 8 bases between them. This CDR3 spans 12 amino acids. The CDR3 DNA reads as TGTGCCAGCAGCTTAGTCCTGCGTGAGCAGTACTTC. Translated: CASSLVLREQYF.

J is TRBJ2-1 and V is TRBV7-2; 7 bases map to TRBD1. The CDR3 loop spans 16 amino acids. Germline-derived CDR1 and CDR2 are SGHTA and FQGNSA. V trimming: 5 bases; J trimming: 10 bases; junction bases outside the gene matches: 17. CDR3 residues: CASSPNAARTGGEQFF. The CDR3 DNA is TGTGCCAGCAGCCCTAACGCCGCACGGACAGGTGGAGAGCAGTTCTTC.

The rearrangement links TRBV6-5 to TRBJ2-5; TRBD2 agrees at 7 bases. CDR1 MNHEY and CDR2 SVGAGI come from the germline V gene. This CDR3 is built from 15 residues. The V gene end was trimmed by 2 bases and the J gene end by 2 bases; junction bases not matched to a gene: 5. In DNA form, the CDR3 reads TGTGCCAGCAGTTACAACGGGGGGAGACAAGAGACCCAGTACTTC. Its translation: CASSYNGGRQETQYF.

This chain uses TRBV6-6 with TRBJ2-2; D is ambiguous. This CDR3 contains 14 residues. CDR1 and CDR2 from the germline V gene are MNHNY and SVGAGI (reference sequence). The ends were cut back, 0 bases at V and 3 bases at J, with 5 bases in the middle. The CDR3: CASSYSPDTGELFF. DNA of the CDR3: TGTGCCAGCAGTTACTCCCCCGACACCGGGGAGCTGTTTTTT.

This sequence joins TRBV4-1 and TRBJ2-2; 7 bases are a match to TRBD1. This CDR3 has 18 amino acids. Trimming cost V 2 bases and J 5 bases; bases outside gene matches: 14. CDR1 MGHRA and CDR2 YSYEKL come from the germline V gene. CDR3 sequence (DNA): TGCGCCAGCAGCCAACCAAATGGGGACAGCCGATATACCGGGGAGCTGTTTTTT. It yields the protein CASSQPNGDSRYTGELFF.

This rearrangement joins TRBV27 to TRBJ1-1; D not resolved. There are 13 residues in the CDR3. V was shortened by 6 bases and J by 3 bases, with 11 bases between the two germline ends. Germline V gene lookup returns CDR1 MNHEY and CDR2 SMNVEV (reference sequence). The CDR3 DNA reads as TGTGCCAGCAGGATTATAGCGGACACTGAAGCTTTCTTT. It translates to CASRIIADTEAFF.

The chain is built from TRBV9 and TRBJ2-1; perhaps TRBD1 as D (6 bases). This CDR3 has 14 amino acids. Germline assignment: CDR1 SGDLS and CDR2 YYNGEE. Trimming took 0 bases from V and 10 from J, leaving 14 bases between them. The CDR3 DNA is TGTGCCAGCAGCGTAGATATGGATCAGGGGGAGCAGTTCTTC. It translates to CASSVDMDQGEQFF.

The chain is built from TRBV6-1 and TRBJ2-3; possible D gene TRBD1, 6 bases. Germline V lookup: CDR1 MNHNS, CDR2 SASEGT. Trimming pared 4 bases from V and 0 bases from J, leaving 14 bases between. The CDR3 has 16 residues. The CDR3 DNA sequence: TGTGCCAGCAGTGCGAGGGGGAGAACTAGCACAGATACGCAGTATTTT. This translates into CASSARGRTSTDTQYF.

V and J are TRBV5-1 and TRBJ1-5; weak D call: TRBD1 (5 bases). The germline CDR1 and CDR2 sequences are SGHRS and YFSETQ. CDR3 length: 13 residues. The V end lost 3 bases, the J end lost 7 bases, and 11 bases lay between the germline ends. CDR3 region: CASSSQGGQPQHF. The CDR3 bases are TGCGCCAGCAGCTCTCAGGGAGGCCAGCCCCAGCATTTT.

V usage is TRBV4-2 and J usage is TRBJ2-4; a possible D gene is TRBD1 (5 bases). Trimming removed 0 bases at V and 6 bases at J, with 9 bases between. Germline values: CDR1 LGHNA, CDR2 YNFKEQ. CDR3 length: 14 residues. The CDR3, as DNA: TGTGCCAGCAGCCAAGACGACAGAGGAAACATTCAGTACTTC. The encoded protein is CASSQDDRGNIQYF.

This clone was found once. The chain uses TRBV20-1 and TRBJ1-1; D is undetermined. The CDR3 has 13 residues. V lost 3 bases to trimming and J lost 0 bases, with 8 bases between them. The germline V gene has CDR1 DFQATT and CDR2 SNEGSKA (reference sequence). The CDR3 sequence: CSASEAVNTEAFF. Written as DNA, the CDR3 is TGCAGTGCTAGTGAGGCTGTGAACACTGAAGCTTTCTTT.

The V call is TRBV19, the J call TRBJ1-5; no reliable D call. Germline values: CDR1 LNHDA, CDR2 SQIVND (reference sequence). The CDR3 is made up of 16 amino acids. V lost 5 bases and J lost 2, with 16 bases in between. The CDR3 here is CASSARRGVGNQPQHF. CDR3 sequence (DNA): TGTGCCAGTAGTGCGCGACGGGGAGTCGGCAATCAGCCCCAGCATTTT.

The chain joins TRBV3-1 (or the pseudogene TRBV3-2) to TRBJ1-2; D gene uncertain. The V end lost 1 base, the J end lost 4 bases, and 10 bases lay between the germline ends. This CDR3 region has 14 residues. CDR1 and CDR2 (germline): LGHDT, YNNKEL (reference sequence). The CDR3: CASSQGGMGYGYTF. The DNA of the CDR3 is TGTGCCAGCAGCCAAGGAGGAATGGGCTATGGCTACACCTTC.

The chain recombines TRBV28 with TRBJ2-5; 11 positions agree with TRBD2. Germline V CDR1 and CDR2: MDHEN, SYDVKM. The trim removed 5 bases at V and 0 bases at J, leaving 5 bases unmatched. This CDR3 contains 16 residues. The CDR3 protein is CASSTPTSGDQETQYF. The CDR3 DNA sequence: TGTGCCAGCAGTACGCCGACTAGCGGGGACCAAGAGACCCAGTACTTC.

The chain couples TRBV5-6 to TRBJ1-1; tentative D call: TRBD1 (5 bases). Trimming shortened V by 2 bases and J by 4 bases, and 15 bases separated the two germline ends. Germline loops: CDR1 SGHDT, CDR2 YYEEEE. This CDR3 spans 15 amino acids. The CDR3 is CASSFPRTGGTEAFF. CDR3 nucleotide sequence: TGTGCCAGCAGCTTTCCGAGGACGGGGGGCACTGAAGCTTTCTTT.

J is TRBJ1-2 and V is TRBV3-1 (or the pseudogene TRBV3-2); TRBD1 agrees at 7 bases. Germline assignment: CDR1 LGHDT and CDR2 YNNKEL (reference sequence). The J segment lost 4 bases and the V segment lost 0 bases, leaving 2 bases of the junction unmatched. There are 14 residues in the CDR3. The CDR3 bases are TGTGCCAGCAGCCAAGAGGGACAGTCCTATGGCTACACCTTC. This gives the protein CASSQEGQSYGYTF.

J is TRBJ2-6 and V is TRBV27; 9 bases agree with TRBD1. V was pared by 8 bases and J by 0 bases, with 11 bases of the junction left unmatched. Per germline, CDR1 MNHEY and CDR2 SMNVEV (reference sequence). This CDR3 comprises 18 residues. The CDR3 sequence is CASGPLGQGRSGANVLTF. CDR3 sequence (DNA): TGTGCCAGCGGCCCCTTAGGACAGGGGCGCTCTGGGGCCAACGTCCTGACTTTC.

The chain recombines TRBV27 with TRBJ1-1, with a tentative D call TRBD1 (5 bases). V shed 2 bases and J shed 2 bases, with 12 bases lying between them. CDR1 is MNHEY, CDR2 SMNVEV, per germline (reference sequence). The CDR3 length is 15 residues. The CDR3 nucleotides are TGTGCCAGCAGTTTAGTCCAGGGCATTAACACTGAAGCTTTCTTT. Residues: CASSLVQGINTEAFF.

The chain is built from TRBV12-3 or TRBV12-4 and TRBJ2-7, with D perhaps TRBD2 (6 bases). The germline V and J ends were trimmed by 6 bases and 5 bases, with 14 bases remaining between them. This CDR3 has 13 residues. The CDR3 DNA sequence: TGTGCCAGCAGACCCGCGGGGTACCACGAGCAGTACTTC. It translates to CASRPAGYHEQYF.

The genes are TRBV11-2 and TRBJ1-4; D is uncertain. V lost 0 bases to trimming and J lost 7 bases, with 12 bases between them. Germline V gene data show CDR1 as SGHAT and CDR2 as FQNNGV. This CDR3 is built from 15 residues. DNA of the CDR3: TGTGCCAGCAGCTTAGACCAACAGAGAAGTGAAAAACTGTTTTTT. Its translation is CASSLDQQRSEKLFF.

This clone was observed a few times. V and J are TRBV11-2 and TRBJ1-1; D perhaps matches TRBD1 (5 bases). In germline, CDR1 is SGHAT, CDR2 FQNNGV. Between the trimmed V and J ends, which lost 4 bases and 3 bases, there was a span of 12 bases. The CDR3 contains 14 residues. The CDR3 protein is CASSYSRDDTEAFF. As DNA, the CDR3 is TGTGCCAGCAGCTATTCCAGGGATGACACTGAAGCTTTCTTT.

This clone came up once. The chain has TRBV12-3 or TRBV12-4 and TRBJ2-7; 13 bases map to TRBD2. The CDR3 sequence is 13 residues long. J gave up 13 bases and V 6 bases, and 9 bases lay outside the gene matches. The CDR3 loop reads CASSLGGLAGVYF. CDR3 nucleotides: TGTGCCAGCAGCCTCGGTGGACTAGCGGGGGTATACTTC.

The chain employs TRBV5-1 and TRBJ2-7; D is perhaps TRBD1 (6 bases). Trimming took 6 bases from V and 3 from J, leaving 13 bases between them. The CDR3 length is 13 residues. Germline CDR1 reads SGHRS; CDR2 reads YFSETQ. CDR3 protein: CASNIPGDYEQYF. The CDR3 region has the DNA TGCGCCAGCAATATTCCAGGGGACTACGAGCAGTACTTC.

J is TRBJ2-7 and V is TRBV6-6, with D perhaps matching TRBD2 (6 bases). V was trimmed by 7 bases and J by 0 bases, leaving 16 bases between them. Germline lookup yields CDR1 MNHNY and CDR2 SVGAGI (reference sequence). This CDR3 spans 15 amino acids. The CDR3 loop is CASTTGDVTSYEQYF. The CDR3 DNA reads as TGTGCCAGCACCACGGGGGACGTAACCTCCTACGAGCAGTACTTC.

This clone was seen a handful of times. The chain is built from TRBV7-9 and TRBJ2-7; perhaps TRBD2 as D (6 bases). V gave up 3 bases and J gave up 4 bases, with 13 bases separating them. Germline V gives CDR1 SEHNR, CDR2 FQNEAQ (reference sequence). The CDR3 is 14 amino acids. The DNA of the CDR3 is TGTGCCAGCAGCTTTGGGGGGAGGATGTACGAGCAGTACTTC. It encodes CASSFGGRMYEQYF.

The chain uses TRBV10-3 and TRBJ2-1; possible D gene TRBD2, 5 bases. Trimming cost V 0 bases and J 7 bases, with 7 bases left between them. This CDR3 contains 13 residues. Germline-derived CDR1 and CDR2 are ENHRY and SYGVKD. CDR3 protein: CAISESGGNEQFF. In nucleotides, the CDR3 is TGTGCCATCAGTGAGTCCGGAGGAAATGAGCAGTTCTTC.

The genes are TRBV12-3 or TRBV12-4 and TRBJ1-2, with D tentatively TRBD1 (6 bases). This CDR3 has 13 residues. Deletions cut 3 bases from V and 8 bases from J, with 13 bases between. CDR3 DNA: TGTGCCAGCAGTTTTCTCAGGGGTCGAGGCTACACCTTC. Amino acids: CASSFLRGRGYTF.

The V and J genes are TRBV12-3 or TRBV12-4 and TRBJ1-3, with no clear D. V was clipped by 3 bases and J by 4 bases, with 7 bases between them. The CDR3 totals 13 residues. For the CDR3, the DNA is TGTGCCAGCAGTTTCGAGTTGGGAAACACCATATATTTT. Translating it yields CASSFELGNTIYF.